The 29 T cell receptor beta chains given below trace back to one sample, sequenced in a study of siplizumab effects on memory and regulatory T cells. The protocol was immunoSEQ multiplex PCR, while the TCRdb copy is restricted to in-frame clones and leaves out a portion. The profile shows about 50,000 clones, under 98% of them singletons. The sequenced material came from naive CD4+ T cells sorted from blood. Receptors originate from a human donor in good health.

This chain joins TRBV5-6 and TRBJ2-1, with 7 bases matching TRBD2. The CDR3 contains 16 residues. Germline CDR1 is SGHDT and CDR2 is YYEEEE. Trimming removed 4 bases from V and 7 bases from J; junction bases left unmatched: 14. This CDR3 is CASSPLGAGLKNEQFF. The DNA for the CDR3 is TGTGCCAGCAGCCCCTTAGGGGCGGGACTAAAGAATGAGCAGTTCTTC. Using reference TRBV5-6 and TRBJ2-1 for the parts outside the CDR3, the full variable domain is DAGVTQSPTHLIKTRGQQVTLRCSPKSGHDTVSWYQQALGQGPQFIFQYYEEEERQRGNFPDRFSGHQFPNYSSELNVNALLLGDSALYLCASSPLGAGLKNEQFFGPGTRLTVL.

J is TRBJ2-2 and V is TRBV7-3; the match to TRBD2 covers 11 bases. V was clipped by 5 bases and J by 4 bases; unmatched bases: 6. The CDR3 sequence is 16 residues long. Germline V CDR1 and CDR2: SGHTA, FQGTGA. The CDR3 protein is CASSQLAGGLTGELFF. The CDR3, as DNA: TGTGCCAGCAGCCAGCTAGCGGGAGGCCTCACCGGGGAGCTGTTTTTT.

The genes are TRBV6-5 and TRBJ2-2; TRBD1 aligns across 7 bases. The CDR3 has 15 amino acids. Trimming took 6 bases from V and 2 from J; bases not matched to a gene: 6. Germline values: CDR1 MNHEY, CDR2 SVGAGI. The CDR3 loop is CASSRDSYNTGELFF. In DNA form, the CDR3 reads TGTGCCAGCAGCAGGGACAGCTACAACACCGGGGAGCTGTTTTTT.

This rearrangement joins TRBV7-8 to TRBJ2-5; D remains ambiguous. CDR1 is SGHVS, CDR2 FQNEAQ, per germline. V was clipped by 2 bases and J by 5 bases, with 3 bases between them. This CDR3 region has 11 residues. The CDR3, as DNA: TGTGCCAGCAGCTTACAGGAGACCCAGTACTTC. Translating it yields CASSLQETQYF.

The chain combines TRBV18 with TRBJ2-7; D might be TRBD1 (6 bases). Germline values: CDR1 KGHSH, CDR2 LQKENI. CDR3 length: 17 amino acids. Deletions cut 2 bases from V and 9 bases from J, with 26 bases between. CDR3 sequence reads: CASSPERRDTYPAMQYF. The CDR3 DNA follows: TGTGCCAGCTCACCAGAGCGCCGGGACACATATCCTGCTATGCAGTACTTC.

CDR3: CASSRGYYTF. The DNA of the CDR3 is TGTGCCAGCAGTAGGGGGTATTACACCTTC. The chain recombines TRBV6-6 with TRBJ1-2, with D possibly being TRBD1 (6 bases). The CDR3 runs 10 residues. CDR1 MNHNY and CDR2 SVGAGI come from the germline V gene (reference sequence). Trimming removed 5 bases at V and 11 bases at J, with 9 bases between.

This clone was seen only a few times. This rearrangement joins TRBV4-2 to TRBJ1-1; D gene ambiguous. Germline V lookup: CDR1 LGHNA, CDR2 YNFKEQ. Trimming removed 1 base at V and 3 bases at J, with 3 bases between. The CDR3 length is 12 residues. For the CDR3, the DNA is TGTGCCAGCAGCCAAGTGGACACTGAAGCTTTCTTT. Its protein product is CASSQVDTEAFF.

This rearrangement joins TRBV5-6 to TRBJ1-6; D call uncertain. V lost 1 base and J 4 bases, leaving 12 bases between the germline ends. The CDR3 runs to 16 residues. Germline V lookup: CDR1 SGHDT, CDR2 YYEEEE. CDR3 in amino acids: CASSLSGVGYNSPLHF. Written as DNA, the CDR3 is TGTGCCAGCAGCTTGTCTGGGGTCGGTTATAATTCACCCCTCCACTTT.

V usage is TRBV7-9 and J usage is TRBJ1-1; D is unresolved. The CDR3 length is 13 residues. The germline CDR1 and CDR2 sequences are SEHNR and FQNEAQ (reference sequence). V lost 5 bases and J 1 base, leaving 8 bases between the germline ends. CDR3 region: CASSLEKNTEAFF. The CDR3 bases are TGTGCCAGCAGCCTCGAAAAGAACACTGAAGCTTTCTTT.

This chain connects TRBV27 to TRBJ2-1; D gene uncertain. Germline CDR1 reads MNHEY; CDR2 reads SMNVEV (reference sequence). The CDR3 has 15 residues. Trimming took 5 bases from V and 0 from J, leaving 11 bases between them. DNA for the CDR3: TGTGCCAGCAGTCCAACTCGGAGCTCCTACAATGAGCAGTTCTTC. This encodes CASSPTRSSYNEQFF.

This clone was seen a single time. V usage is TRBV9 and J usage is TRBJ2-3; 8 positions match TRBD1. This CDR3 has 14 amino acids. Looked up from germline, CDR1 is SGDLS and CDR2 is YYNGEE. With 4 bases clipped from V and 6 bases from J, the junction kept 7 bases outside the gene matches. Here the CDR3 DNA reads TGTGCCAGCAGCTTCCGACAGGGGAGCGATACGCAGTATTTT. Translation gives CASSFRQGSDTQYF.

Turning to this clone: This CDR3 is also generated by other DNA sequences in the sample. The CDR3 reads CASSLTGPTAQKNIQYF. The CDR3 DNA reads as TGTGCCAGCAGCTTAACGGGCCCAACAGCACAGAAAAACATTCAGTACTTC. The chain joins TRBV7-3 to TRBJ2-4; D is undetermined. Trimming removed 0 bases at V and 4 bases at J, with 16 bases between. The CDR3 totals 17 residues. CDR1 and CDR2 (germline): SGHTA, FQGTGA.

This CDR3 reads CASSPRLGFQETQYF. CDR3 DNA: TGTGCCAGCAGCCCTAGGTTAGGGTTCCAAGAGACCCAGTACTTC. The V call is TRBV5-8, the J call TRBJ2-5; D call uncertain. The CDR3 has 15 residues. V was pared by 4 bases and J by 1 base, with 14 bases between. Germline-derived CDR1 and CDR2 are SGHTS and YDEGEE.

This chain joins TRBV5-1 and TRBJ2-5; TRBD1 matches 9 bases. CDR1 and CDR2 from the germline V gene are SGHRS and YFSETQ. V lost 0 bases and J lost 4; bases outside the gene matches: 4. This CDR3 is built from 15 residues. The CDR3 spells CASSLVGQGPETQYF. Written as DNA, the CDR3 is TGCGCCAGCAGCTTGGTTGGACAGGGGCCAGAGACCCAGTACTTC.

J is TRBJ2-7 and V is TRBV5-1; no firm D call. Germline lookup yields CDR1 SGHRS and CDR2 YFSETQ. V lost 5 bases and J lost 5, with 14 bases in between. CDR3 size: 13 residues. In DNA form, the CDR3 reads TGCGCCAGCAGGATTGGATTAGGTGACGAGCAGTACTTC. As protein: CASRIGLGDEQYF.

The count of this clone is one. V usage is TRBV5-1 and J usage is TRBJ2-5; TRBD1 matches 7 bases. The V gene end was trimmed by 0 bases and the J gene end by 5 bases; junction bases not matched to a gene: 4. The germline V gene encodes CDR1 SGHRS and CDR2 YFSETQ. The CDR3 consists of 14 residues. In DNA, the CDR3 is TGCGCCAGCAGCTTGGACAGGGGCCGGGAGACCCAGTACTTC. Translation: CASSLDRGRETQYF.

The CDR3: CASGWVGELFF. The DNA for the CDR3 is TGTGCCAGCGGTTGGGTCGGGGAGCTGTTTTTT. This chain links TRBV2 with TRBJ2-2; D is undetermined. The V end was cut by 8 bases, the J end by 7 bases, with 8 bases between. The CDR3 has 11 residues. From germline, CDR1 is SNHLY and CDR2 FYNNEI.

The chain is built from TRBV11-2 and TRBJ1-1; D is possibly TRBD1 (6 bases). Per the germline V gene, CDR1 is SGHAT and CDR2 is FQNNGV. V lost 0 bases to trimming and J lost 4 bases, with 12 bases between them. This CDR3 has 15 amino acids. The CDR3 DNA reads TGTGCCAGCAGCTTAGATTGGGGCAGGGGCACTGAAGCTTTCTTT. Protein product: CASSLDWGRGTEAFF.

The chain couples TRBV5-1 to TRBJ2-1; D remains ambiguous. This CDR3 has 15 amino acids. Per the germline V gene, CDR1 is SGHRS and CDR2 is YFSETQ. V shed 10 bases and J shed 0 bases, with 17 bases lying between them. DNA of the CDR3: TGCGCCCCCCTCGCCCCTTGCAGCTCCTACAATGAGCAGTTCTTC. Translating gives CAPLAPCSSYNEQFF.

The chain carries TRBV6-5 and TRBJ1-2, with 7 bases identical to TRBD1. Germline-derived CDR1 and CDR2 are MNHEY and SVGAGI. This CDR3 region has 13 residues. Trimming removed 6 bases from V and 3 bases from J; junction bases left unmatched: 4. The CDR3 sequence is CASRTRGHYGYTF. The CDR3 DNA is TGTGCCAGCAGAACAAGGGGGCACTATGGCTACACCTTC.

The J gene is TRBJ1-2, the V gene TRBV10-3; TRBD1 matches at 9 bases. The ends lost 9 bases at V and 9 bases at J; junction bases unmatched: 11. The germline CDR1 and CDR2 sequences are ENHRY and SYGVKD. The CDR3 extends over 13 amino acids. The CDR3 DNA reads TGTGCCATTTGGAGAGGACAGGGGCAGAGCTACACCTTC. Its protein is CAIWRGQGQSYTF.

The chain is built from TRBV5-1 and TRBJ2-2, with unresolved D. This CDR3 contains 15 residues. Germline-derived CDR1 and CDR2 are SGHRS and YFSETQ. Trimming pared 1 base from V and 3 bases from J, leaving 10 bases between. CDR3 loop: CASSLKAPHTGELFF. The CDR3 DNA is TGCGCCAGCAGCTTGAAGGCTCCGCACACCGGGGAGCTGTTTTTT.

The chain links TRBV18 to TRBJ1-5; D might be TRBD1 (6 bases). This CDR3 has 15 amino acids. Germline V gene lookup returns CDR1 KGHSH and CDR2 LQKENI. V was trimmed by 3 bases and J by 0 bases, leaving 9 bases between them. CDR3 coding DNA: TGTGCCAGCTCACCGACAGGAAATAGCAATCAGCCCCAGCATTTT. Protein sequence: CASSPTGNSNQPQHF.

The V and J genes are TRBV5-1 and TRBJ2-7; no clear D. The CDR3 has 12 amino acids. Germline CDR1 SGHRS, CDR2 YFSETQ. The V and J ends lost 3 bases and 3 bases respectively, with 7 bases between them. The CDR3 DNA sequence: TGCGCCAGCAGCTCTACTCACTACGAGCAGTACTTC. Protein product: CASSSTHYEQYF.

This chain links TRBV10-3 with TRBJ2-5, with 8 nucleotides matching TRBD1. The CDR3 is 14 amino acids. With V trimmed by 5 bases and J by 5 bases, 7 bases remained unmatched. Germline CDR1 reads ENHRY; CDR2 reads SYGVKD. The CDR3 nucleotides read TGTGCCATCAGTCAGAACAGGGGGTTGGAGACCCAGTACTTC. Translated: CAISQNRGLETQYF.

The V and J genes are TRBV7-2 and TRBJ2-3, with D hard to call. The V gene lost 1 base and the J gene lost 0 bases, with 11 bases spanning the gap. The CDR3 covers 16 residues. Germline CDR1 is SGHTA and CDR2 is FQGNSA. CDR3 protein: CASSLVSAASTDTQYF. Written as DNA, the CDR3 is TGTGCCAGCAGCTTAGTGTCGGCAGCTAGCACAGATACGCAGTATTTT.

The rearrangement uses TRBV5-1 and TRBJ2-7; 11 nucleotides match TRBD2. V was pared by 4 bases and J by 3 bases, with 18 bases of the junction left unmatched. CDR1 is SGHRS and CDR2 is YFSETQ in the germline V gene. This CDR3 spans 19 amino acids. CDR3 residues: CASSKLPPGLAGANYEQYF. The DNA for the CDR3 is TGCGCCAGCAGCAAACTACCCCCTGGACTAGCGGGTGCAAACTACGAGCAGTACTTC.

In DNA, the CDR3 is TGTGCCAGCAAGAAACAAGGCGGGACAGATACGCAGTATTTT. Translated, it gives CASKKQGGTDTQYF. The V call is TRBV25-1, the J call TRBJ2-3; possible D gene TRBD2, 5 bases. Looked up from germline, CDR1 is MGHDK and CDR2 is SYGVNS. The CDR3 has 14 amino acids. Trimming took 7 bases from V and 3 from J, leaving 14 bases between them.

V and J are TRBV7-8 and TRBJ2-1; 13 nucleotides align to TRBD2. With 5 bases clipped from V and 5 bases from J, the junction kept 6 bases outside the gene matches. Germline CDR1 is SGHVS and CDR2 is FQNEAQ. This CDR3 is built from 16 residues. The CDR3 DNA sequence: TGTGCCAGCAGCGGGCCCGGACTAGCGGGAGACAATGAGCAGTTCTTC. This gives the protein CASSGPGLAGDNEQFF.